The present entry profiles one T cell receptor beta chain with its context. The sample originates from a study of shared T cell receptors in the human thymus. Measured with immunoSEQ multiplex PCR; TCRdb has only the in-frame clones, and not every one. The profile covers 700,000 or so clones, with 70% to 90% appearing a single time and 0.008% to 0.011% taken by the ten largest. These data were likewise used in another study, on human thymus T cells. Per that paper: Corrective heart surgery yielded the resections from which the thymus tissue came.

This receptor was taken from a girl under two years old with a congenital heart defect. Material: thymocytes.

The CDR3 sequence is CAGGDRNTGELFF. As DNA, the CDR3 is TGTGCCGGTGGGGACAGGAACACCGGGGAGCTGTTTTTT. V usage is TRBV7-2 and J usage is TRBJ2-2, with TRBD1 matching 7 bases. This CDR3 contains 13 residues. V gave up 11 bases and J gave up 1 base; unmatched junction bases: 4. Germline CDR1 and CDR2: SGHTA and FQGNSA.